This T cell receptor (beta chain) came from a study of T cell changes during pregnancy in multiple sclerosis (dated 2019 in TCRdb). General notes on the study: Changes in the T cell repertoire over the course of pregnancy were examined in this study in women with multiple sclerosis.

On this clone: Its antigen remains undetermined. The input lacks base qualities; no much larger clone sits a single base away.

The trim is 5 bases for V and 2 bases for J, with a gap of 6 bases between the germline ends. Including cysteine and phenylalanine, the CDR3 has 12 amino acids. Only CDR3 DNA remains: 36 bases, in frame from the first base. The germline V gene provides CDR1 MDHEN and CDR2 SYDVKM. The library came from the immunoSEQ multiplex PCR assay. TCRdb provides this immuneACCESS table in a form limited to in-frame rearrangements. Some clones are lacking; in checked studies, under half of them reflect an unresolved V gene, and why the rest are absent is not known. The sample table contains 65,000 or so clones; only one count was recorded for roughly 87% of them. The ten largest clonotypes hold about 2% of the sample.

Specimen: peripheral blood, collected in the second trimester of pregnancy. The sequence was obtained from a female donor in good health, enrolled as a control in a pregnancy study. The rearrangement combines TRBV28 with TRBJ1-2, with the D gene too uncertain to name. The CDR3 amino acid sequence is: CASSLMNYGYTF. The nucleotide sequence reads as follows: TGTGCCAGCAGTCTTATGAACTATGGCTACACCTTC.